This T cell receptor beta chain came from a study of blood T cell repertoires in COVID-19. About the research overall: The origin of the acute and convalescent COVID-19 samples was the United States, Italy and Spain. T cells, B-cell-depleted T cells, or PBMCs supplied cDNA or gDNA.

In the original analysis: Reference gene primer amplification in the assay estimated nucleated cell counts. The protocol was immunoSEQ multiplex PCR, while the TCRdb copy is restricted to in-frame clones and leaves out a portion. D and trimming come from the DNA, and the V and J calls and clone size come from that table. The sample shows roughly 280,000 clones, around nine tenths of them seen only once. With 1 base removed from V and 0 bases from J, the gap between germline ends came to 10 bases. Per the germline V gene, CDR1 is MNHNS and CDR2 is SASEGT. The CDR3 sequence is 16 residues long. This TCR was sampled from a man aged 35 to 55 with active or convalescent COVID-19. The genes are TRBV6-1 and TRBJ1-3, with unresolved D. Material: peripheral blood. In DNA, the CDR3 is TGTGCCAGCAGTGAAGTGGGCAGTCGCTCTGGAAACACCATATATTTT. Its translation: CASSEVGSRSGNTIYF.